The T cell receptor beta chain described here comes from a study of T cell clonality in common variable immunodeficiency. General study points: CVID patient heterogeneity limited repertoire-clinical complication correlations. Authors noted CVID clonality's cause needs subpopulation repertoire sequencing. In common variable immunodeficiency, TCR beta chains reportedly carried fewer deletions and N-nucleotide insertions.

The table came from immunoSEQ multiplex PCR; TCRdb's copy has only in-frame clones and leaves some out. The sample has tens of thousands of clones, none seen only once. Blood samples were heparinized, about 5 to 9 ml per donor. This clone has a count of ten or more. Its antigen is not identified. Sequencing ends 3 residues short of the CDR3 end; the germline J gene provides the rest. V dropped 0 bases and J dropped 5 bases, with 10 bases sitting between them. This CDR3 contains 14 residues. Per the germline V gene, CDR1 is MGHRA and CDR2 is YSYEKL. The chain carries TRBV4-1 and TRBJ1-2, with D perhaps TRBD1 (5 bases). The sequence came from a person aged 18 to 75 in good health. The sequenced sample consisted of peripheral blood mononuclear cells. The CDR3 bases that were read are TGCGCCAGCAGCCAAGATCAGGGAGAGTATGGC. This encodes CASSQDQGEYG. The full CDR3 reads CASSQDQGEYGYTF.